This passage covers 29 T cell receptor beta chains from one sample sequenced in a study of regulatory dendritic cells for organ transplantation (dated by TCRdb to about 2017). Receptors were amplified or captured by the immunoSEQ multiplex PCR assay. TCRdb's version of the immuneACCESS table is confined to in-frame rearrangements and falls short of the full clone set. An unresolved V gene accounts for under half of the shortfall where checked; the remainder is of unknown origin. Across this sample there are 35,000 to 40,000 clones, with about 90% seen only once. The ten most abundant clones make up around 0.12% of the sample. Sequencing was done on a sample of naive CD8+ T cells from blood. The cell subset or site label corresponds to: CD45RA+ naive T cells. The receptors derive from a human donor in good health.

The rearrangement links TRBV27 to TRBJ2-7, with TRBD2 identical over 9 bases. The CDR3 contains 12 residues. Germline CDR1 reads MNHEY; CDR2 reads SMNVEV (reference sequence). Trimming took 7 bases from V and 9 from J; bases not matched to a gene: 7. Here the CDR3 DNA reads TGTGCCAGCATGCCAGCGGGGGGTCCGCAGTACTTC. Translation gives CASMPAGGPQYF.

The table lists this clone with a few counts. The CDR3 DNA follows: TGTGCCAGCAGTGTGGCGGAAAACACTGAAGCTTTCTTT. The encoded protein is CASSVAENTEAFF. The V and J genes are TRBV27 and TRBJ1-1, with unresolved D. The CDR3 sequence is 13 residues long. CDR1 and CDR2 (germline): MNHEY, SMNVEV (reference sequence). The germline V and J ends were trimmed by 5 bases and 2 bases, with 9 bases remaining between them.

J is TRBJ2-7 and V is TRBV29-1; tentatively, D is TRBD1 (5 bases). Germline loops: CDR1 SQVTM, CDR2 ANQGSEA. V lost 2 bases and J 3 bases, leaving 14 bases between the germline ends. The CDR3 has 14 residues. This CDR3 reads CSVERPGHIYEQYF. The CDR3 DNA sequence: TGCAGCGTTGAACGACCAGGACATATCTACGAGCAGTACTTC.

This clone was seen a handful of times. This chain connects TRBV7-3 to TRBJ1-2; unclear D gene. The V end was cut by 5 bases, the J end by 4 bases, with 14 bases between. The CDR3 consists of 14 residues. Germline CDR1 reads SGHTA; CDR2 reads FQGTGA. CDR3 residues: CASSATPGSYGYTF. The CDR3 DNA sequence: TGTGCCAGCAGCGCTACCCCCGGAAGCTATGGCTACACCTTC.

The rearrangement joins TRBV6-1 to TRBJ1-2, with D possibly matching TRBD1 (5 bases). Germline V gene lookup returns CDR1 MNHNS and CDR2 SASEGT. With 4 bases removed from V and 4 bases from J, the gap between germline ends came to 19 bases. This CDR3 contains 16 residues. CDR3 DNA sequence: TGTGCCAGCAGTGGGGACCGGGCCCACATACGCTATGGCTACACCTTC. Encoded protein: CASSGDRAHIRYGYTF.

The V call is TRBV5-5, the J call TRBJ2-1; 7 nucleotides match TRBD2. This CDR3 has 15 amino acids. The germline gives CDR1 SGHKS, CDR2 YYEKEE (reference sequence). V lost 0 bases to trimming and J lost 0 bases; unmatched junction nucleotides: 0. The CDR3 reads CASSLGGSSYNEQFF. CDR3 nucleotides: TGTGCCAGCAGCTTGGGCGGGAGCTCCTACAATGAGCAGTTCTTC.

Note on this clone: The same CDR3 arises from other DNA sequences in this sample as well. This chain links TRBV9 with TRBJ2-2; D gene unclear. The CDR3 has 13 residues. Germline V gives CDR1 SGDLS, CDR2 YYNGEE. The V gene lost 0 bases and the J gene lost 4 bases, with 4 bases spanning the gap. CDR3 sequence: CASSVATTGELFF. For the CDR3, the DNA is TGTGCCAGCAGCGTAGCGACCACCGGGGAGCTGTTTTTT.

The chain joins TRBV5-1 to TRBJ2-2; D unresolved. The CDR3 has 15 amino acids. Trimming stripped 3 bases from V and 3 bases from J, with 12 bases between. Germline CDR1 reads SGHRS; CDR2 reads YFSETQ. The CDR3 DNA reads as TGCGCCAGCAGCTGGACCCAGAGTTACACCGGGGAGCTGTTTTTT. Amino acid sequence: CASSWTQSYTGELFF.

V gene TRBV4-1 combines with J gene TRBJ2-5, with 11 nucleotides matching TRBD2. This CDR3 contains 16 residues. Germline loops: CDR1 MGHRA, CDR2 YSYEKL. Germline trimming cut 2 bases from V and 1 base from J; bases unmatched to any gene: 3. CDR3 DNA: TGCGCCAGCAGCCAACCGACTAGCGGGGTCCAAGAGACCCAGTACTTC. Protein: CASSQPTSGVQETQYF.

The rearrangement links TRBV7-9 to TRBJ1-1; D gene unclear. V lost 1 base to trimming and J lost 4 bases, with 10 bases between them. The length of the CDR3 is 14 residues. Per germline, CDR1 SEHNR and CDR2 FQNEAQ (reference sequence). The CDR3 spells CASSLEIGSTEAFF. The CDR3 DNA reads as TGTGCCAGCAGCTTAGAGATAGGGAGCACTGAAGCTTTCTTT.

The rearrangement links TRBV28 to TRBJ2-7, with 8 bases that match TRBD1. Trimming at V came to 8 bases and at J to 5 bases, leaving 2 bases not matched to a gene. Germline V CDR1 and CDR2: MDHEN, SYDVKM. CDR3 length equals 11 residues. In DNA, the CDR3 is TGTGCCAGCCGGACAGGGAACGAGCAGTACTTC. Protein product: CASRTGNEQYF.

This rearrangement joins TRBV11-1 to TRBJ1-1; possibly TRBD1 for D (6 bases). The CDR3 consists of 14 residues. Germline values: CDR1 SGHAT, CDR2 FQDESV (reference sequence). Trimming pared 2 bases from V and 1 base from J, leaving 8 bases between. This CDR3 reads CASSLPTGNTEAFF. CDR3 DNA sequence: TGTGCCAGCAGCTTACCGACAGGGAACACTGAAGCTTTCTTT.

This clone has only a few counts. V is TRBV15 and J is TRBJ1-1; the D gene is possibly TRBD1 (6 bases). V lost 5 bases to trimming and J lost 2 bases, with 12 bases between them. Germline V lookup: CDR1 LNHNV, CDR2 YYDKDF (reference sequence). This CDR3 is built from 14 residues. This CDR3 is CATSGGLLNTEAFF. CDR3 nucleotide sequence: TGTGCCACCAGCGGGGGCCTTCTCAACACTGAAGCTTTCTTT.

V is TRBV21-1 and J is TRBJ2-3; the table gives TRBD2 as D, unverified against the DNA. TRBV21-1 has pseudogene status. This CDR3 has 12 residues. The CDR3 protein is CASSFRADTQYF. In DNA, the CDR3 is TGTGCCAGCAGCTTCCGGGCAGATACGCAGTATTTT.

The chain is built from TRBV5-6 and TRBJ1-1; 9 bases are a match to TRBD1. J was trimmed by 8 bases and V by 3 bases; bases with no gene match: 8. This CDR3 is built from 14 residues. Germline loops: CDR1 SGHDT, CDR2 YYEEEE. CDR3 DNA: TGTGCCAGCAGCTCAGGGACAGGGATCGGAGAAGCTTTCTTT. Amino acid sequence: CASSSGTGIGEAFF.

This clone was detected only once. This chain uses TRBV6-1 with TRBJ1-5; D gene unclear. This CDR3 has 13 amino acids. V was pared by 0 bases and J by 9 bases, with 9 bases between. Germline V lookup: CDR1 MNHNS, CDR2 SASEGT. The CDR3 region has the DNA TGTGCCAGCAGTGAAGCGCCATCCAGGCCCCAGCATTTT. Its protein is CASSEAPSRPQHF.

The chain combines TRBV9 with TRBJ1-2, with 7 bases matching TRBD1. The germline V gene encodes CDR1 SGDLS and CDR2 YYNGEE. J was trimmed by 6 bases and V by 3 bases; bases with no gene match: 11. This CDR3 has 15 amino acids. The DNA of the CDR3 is TGTGCCAGCAGCGGGAGGGCCCTTAGGGGGCATGGCTACACCTTC. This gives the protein CASSGRALRGHGYTF.

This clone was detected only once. The CDR3 reads CASSFRPRTDTQYF. The CDR3 nucleotides read TGTGCCAGCAGCTTCCGGCCCCGGACAGATACGCAGTATTTT. This chain joins TRBV5-8 and TRBJ2-3, with D hard to call. V was pared by 2 bases and J by 3 bases, with 10 bases between. The CDR3 is made up of 14 amino acids. CDR1 and CDR2 (germline): SGHTS, YDEGEE.

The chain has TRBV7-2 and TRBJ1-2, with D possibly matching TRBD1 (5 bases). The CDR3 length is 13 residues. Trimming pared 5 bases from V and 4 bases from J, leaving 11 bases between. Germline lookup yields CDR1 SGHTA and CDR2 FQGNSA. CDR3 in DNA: TGTGCCAGCAGCCCACAGGAATTCTATGGCTACACCTTC. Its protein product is CASSPQEFYGYTF.

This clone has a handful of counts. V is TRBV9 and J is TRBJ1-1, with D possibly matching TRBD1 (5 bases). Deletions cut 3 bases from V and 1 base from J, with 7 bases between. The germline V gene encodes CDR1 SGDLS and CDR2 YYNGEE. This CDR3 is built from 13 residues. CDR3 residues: CASSGGTNTEAFF. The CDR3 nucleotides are TGTGCCAGCAGCGGAGGGACGAACACTGAAGCTTTCTTT.

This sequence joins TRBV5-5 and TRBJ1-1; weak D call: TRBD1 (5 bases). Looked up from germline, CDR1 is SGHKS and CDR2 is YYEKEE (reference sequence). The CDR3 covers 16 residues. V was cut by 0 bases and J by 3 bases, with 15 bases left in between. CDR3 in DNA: TGTGCCAGCAGCTTGGTATGGCCCCGGGGCGACACTGAAGCTTTCTTT. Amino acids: CASSLVWPRGDTEAFF.

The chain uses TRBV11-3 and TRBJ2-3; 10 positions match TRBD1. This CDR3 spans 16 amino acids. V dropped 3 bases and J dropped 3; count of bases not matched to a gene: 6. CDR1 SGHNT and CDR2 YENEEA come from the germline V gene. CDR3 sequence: CASSLGQGRWTDTQYF. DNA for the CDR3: TGTGCCAGCAGCTTGGGACAGGGGCGATGGACAGATACGCAGTATTTT.

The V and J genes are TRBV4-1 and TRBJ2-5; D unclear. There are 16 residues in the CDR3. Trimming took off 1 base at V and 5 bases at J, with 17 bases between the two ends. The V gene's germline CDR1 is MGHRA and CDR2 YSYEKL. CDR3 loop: CASSQAYPQSAETQYF. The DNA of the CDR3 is TGCGCCAGCAGCCAAGCCTACCCCCAGTCGGCGGAGACCCAGTACTTC.

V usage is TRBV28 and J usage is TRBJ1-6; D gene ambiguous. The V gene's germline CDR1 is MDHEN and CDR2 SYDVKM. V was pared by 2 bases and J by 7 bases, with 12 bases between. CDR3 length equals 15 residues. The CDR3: CASSLGGDRNSPLHF. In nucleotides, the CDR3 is TGTGCCAGCAGTTTAGGTGGGGATAGGAATTCACCCCTCCACTTT.

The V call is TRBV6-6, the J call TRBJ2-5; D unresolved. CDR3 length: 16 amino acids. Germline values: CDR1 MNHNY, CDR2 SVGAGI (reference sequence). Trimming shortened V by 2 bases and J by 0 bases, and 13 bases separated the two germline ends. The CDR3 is CASSYPNQMNQETQYF. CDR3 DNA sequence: TGTGCCAGCAGTTACCCCAACCAAATGAACCAAGAGACCCAGTACTTC.

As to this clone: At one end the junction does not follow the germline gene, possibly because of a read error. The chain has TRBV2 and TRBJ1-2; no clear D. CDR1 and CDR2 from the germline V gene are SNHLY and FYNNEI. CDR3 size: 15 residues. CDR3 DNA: TGTGCCAGCAGCGAAGGGATCCCAGCTAACTATGGCTACACCTTC. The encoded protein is CASSEGIPANYGYTF.

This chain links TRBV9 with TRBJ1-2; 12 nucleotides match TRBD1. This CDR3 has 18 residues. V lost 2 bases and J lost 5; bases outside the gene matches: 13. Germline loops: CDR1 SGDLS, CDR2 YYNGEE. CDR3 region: CASSVNRDRGLVGYGYTF. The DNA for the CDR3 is TGTGCCAGCAGCGTGAACCGGGACAGGGGGCTTGTCGGTTATGGCTACACCTTC.

The CDR3 nucleotides are TGTGCCAGCAGCGTAAAGGGGCTGTCAGATACGCAGTATTTT. Protein sequence: CASSVKGLSDTQYF. J is TRBJ2-3 and V is TRBV9, with D possibly being TRBD1 (5 bases). The germline gives CDR1 SGDLS, CDR2 YYNGEE. Deletions cut 1 base from V and 4 bases from J, with 10 bases between. The CDR3 extends over 14 amino acids.

The CDR3 here is CASSQDTTAEQYF. The DNA for the CDR3 is TGCGCCAGCAGCCAAGACACGACCGCTGAGCAGTACTTC. The V call is TRBV4-3, the J call TRBJ2-7; no definite D call. The germline gives CDR1 LGHNA, CDR2 YSLEER. Trimming pared 0 bases from V and 7 bases from J, leaving 10 bases between. CDR3 length: 13 amino acids.